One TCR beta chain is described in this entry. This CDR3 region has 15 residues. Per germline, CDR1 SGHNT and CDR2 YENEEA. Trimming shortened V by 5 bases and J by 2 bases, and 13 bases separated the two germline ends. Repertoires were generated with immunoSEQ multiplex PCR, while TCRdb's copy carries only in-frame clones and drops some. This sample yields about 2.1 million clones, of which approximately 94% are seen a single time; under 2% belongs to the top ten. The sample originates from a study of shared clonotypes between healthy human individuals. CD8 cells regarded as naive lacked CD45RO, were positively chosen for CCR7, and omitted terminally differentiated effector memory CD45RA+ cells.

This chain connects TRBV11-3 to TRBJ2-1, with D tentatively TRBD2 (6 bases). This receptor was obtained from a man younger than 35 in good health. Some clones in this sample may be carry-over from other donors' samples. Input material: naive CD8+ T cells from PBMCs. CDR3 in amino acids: CASSLGGIPYNEQFF. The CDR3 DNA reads TGTGCCAGCAGCCTTGGGGGGATTCCCTACAATGAGCAGTTCTTC.